The 15 T cell receptor beta chains below were found in one sample sequenced in a study of T cells after yellow fever vaccination. TCRdb analysed the 5' RACE reads with MiXCR anew, one entry per CDR3 protein. The sample includes roughly 310,000 distinct CDR3 sequences, roughly 9.4% seen only once; the top ten take about 20%. The sequences come from PBMCs, collected on the day of the first yellow fever vaccination. The receptors shown here come from a man between 18 and 29 years old who received the YFV17D yellow fever vaccine.

This clonotype was counted at least ten times. This chain joins TRBV4-1 and TRBJ2-1; 9 bases are a match to TRBD2. This CDR3 is built from 13 residues. The germline CDR1 and CDR2 sequences are MGHRA and YSYEKL. The V segment lost 8 bases and the J segment 2 bases; nucleotides outside the gene matches: 1. The CDR3 DNA reads TGCGCCAGCGCGGGGGGGCCCTACAATGAGCAGTTCTTC. It translates to CASAGGPYNEQFF.

The J gene is TRBJ2-2, the V gene TRBV9; D remains unclear. This CDR3 is 14 amino acids long. CDR1 and CDR2 (germline): SGDLS, YYNGEE. The V end lost 4 bases, the J end lost 0 bases, and 7 bases lay between the germline ends. The DNA for the CDR3 is TGTGCCAGCAGCTCAAGCACGAACACCGGGGAGCTGTTTTTT. Residues: CASSSSTNTGELFF.

This clonotype occurred a few times. A much bigger clone sits one base away, suggesting this may be a read error. This rearrangement joins TRBV7-9 to TRBJ2-7, with D unresolved. Germline lookup yields CDR1 SEHNR and CDR2 FQNEAQ (reference sequence). This CDR3 is built from 11 residues. Trimming cost V 5 bases and J 0 bases, with 2 bases left between them. The CDR3 DNA sequence: TGTGCCAGCAGCACCTCCTACGAGCAGTACTTC. The encoded protein is CASSTSYEQYF.

There are a few counts of this clonotype. The CDR3 loop is CASSQEGHISYNEQFF. The CDR3 DNA follows: TGCGCCAGCAGCCAAGAGGGCCACATCTCCTACAATGAGCAGTTCTTC. The chain uses TRBV4-3 and TRBJ2-1; D is uncertain. The CDR3 totals 16 residues. Trimming cost V 0 bases and J 0 bases, with 9 bases left between them. Per germline, CDR1 LGHNA and CDR2 YSLEER.

This clonotype was seen just once. Relative to the germline gene, one junction end is altered; a read error may explain this. This chain uses TRBV5-8 with TRBJ1-1; D ambiguous. The CDR3 is 11 amino acids. The V gene's germline CDR1 is SGHTS and CDR2 YDEGEE. CDR3 residues: CASSLTPGLNF. The CDR3 region has the DNA TGTGCCAGCAGCCTTACTCCAGGACTTAACTTT.

In its sample, this clonotype was seen many times. V is TRBV5-1 and J is TRBJ2-7; perhaps TRBD1 as D (6 bases). V lost 4 bases to trimming and J lost 1 base, with 15 bases between them. The CDR3 extends over 15 amino acids. Germline CDR1 is SGHRS and CDR2 is YFSETQ. Here the CDR3 DNA reads TGCGCCAGCAGCGGAACAGGGTTGAAGTCCTACGAGCAGTACTTC. Translation: CASSGTGLKSYEQYF.

The genes are TRBV20-1 and TRBJ1-4; 10 nucleotides match TRBD1. V trimming: 6 bases; J trimming: 3 bases; junction bases outside the gene matches: 16. The CDR3 covers 18 residues. CDR1 and CDR2 (germline): DFQATT, SNEGSKA (reference sequence). CDR3 protein: CSAAGTGVQVSSNEKLFF. The CDR3 region has the DNA TGCAGTGCAGCCGGGACAGGGGTTCAAGTTTCTTCTAATGAAAAACTGTTTTTT.

The chain is built from TRBV5-4 and TRBJ2-1; 10 nucleotides agree with TRBD2. Germline V gene sequence: CDR1 SGHNT, CDR2 YYREEE (reference sequence). With V trimmed by 4 bases and J by 13 bases, 8 bases remained unmatched. The CDR3 consists of 13 residues. CDR3 in amino acids: CASSAPSGGRQFF. The CDR3 coding sequence is TGTGCCAGCAGCGCACCTAGCGGGGGCCGTCAGTTCTTC.

This chain connects TRBV7-9 to TRBJ1-2; perhaps TRBD1 as D (5 bases). The CDR3 covers 15 residues. The V end lost 1 base, the J end lost 5 bases, and 14 bases lay between the germline ends. Germline values: CDR1 SEHNR, CDR2 FQNEAQ (reference sequence). The CDR3 bases are TGTGCCAGCAGCTTAGGCGCGGCAGGGAGATATGGCTACACCTTC. Its protein is CASSLGAAGRYGYTF.

V usage is TRBV6-2 or TRBV6-3 and J usage is TRBJ2-7; possibly TRBD1 or TRBD2 for D (5 bases each). V lost 4 bases and J lost 6, with 10 bases in between. CDR3 length equals 12 residues. Germline CDR1 is MNHEY and CDR2 is SVGEGT. The CDR3, as DNA: TGTGCCAGCAGTTGGGGAGACAGCGAGCAGTACGTC. It encodes CASSWGDSEQYV.

The chain carries TRBV11-1 and TRBJ1-4; no reliable D call. V lost 1 base, J lost 7 bases, and 16 bases lay in between. In germline, CDR1 is SGHAT, CDR2 FQDESV (reference sequence). The CDR3 is made up of 16 amino acids. As DNA, the CDR3 is TGTGCCAGCAGCTTAGAGGACCCCCGAGGCGGTGAAAAACTGTTTTTT. Translation: CASSLEDPRGGEKLFF.

This clonotype came up many times. The J gene is TRBJ1-4, the V gene TRBV7-9; D is undetermined. CDR1 is SEHNR and CDR2 is FQNEAQ in the germline V gene (reference sequence). The CDR3 has 13 amino acids. The ends were cut back, 4 bases at V and 5 bases at J, with 8 bases in the middle. The CDR3 here is CASSSGGNEKLFF. DNA of the CDR3: TGTGCCAGCAGCTCCGGAGGGAATGAAAAACTGTTTTTT.

This clonotype was seen a few times. This rearrangement joins TRBV7-9 to TRBJ1-4; no clear D. The CDR3 spans 14 residues. The germline V and J ends were trimmed by 0 bases and 8 bases, with 10 bases remaining between them. Germline V gives CDR1 SEHNR, CDR2 FQNEAQ (reference sequence). In nucleotides, the CDR3 is TGTGCCAGCAGCTTAGCGCGGTTCAGAGAAAAACTGTTTTTT. As protein: CASSLARFREKLFF.

This sequence joins TRBV6-2 or TRBV6-3 and TRBJ2-5, with D possibly being TRBD2 (6 bases). Trimming shortened V by 6 bases and J by 1 base, and 9 bases separated the two germline ends. Germline V CDR1 and CDR2: MNHEY, SVGEGT. The CDR3 sequence is 13 residues long. The DNA for the CDR3 is TGTGCCAGCAGACGGGGGATCCAAGAGACCCAGTACTTC. Its translation: CASRRGIQETQYF.

This clonotype was seen more than once but under ten times. V and J are TRBV7-8 and TRBJ1-2, with unresolved D. Germline assignment: CDR1 SGHVS and CDR2 FQNEAQ. The CDR3 consists of 14 residues. Trimming took 8 bases from V and 5 from J, leaving 18 bases between them. The CDR3 nucleotides read TGTGCCAGCTCAACCGGGCCTCAAGGGTATGGCTACACCTTC. Protein sequence: CASSTGPQGYGYTF.